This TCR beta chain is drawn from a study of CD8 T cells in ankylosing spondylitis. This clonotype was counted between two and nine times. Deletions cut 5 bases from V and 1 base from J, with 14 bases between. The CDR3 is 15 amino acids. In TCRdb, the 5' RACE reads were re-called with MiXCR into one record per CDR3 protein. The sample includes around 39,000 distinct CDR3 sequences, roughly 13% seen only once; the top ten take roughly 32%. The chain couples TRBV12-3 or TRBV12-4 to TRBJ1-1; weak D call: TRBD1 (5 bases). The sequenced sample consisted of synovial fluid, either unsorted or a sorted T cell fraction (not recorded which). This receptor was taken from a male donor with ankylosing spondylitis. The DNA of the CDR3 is TGTGCCAGCAGTGCCTTAGAGGGGTGGAACACTGAAGCTTTCTTT. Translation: CASSALEGWNTEAFF.